Listed below are T cell receptor beta chains from one sample, sequenced in a study of regulatory T cells in long-lasting Graves disease. TCRdb fed the multiplex PCR reads into MiXCR, producing one record per CDR3 protein. The data contain about 470,000 distinct CDR3 sequences, 20% to 25% of them singletons. Material: peripheral blood mononuclear cells (PBMCs), obtained when the disease was refractory, from a patient treated with antithyroid drugs. The source of these receptors is a female donor with Graves disease. CDR3s include the opening cysteine and the closing phenylalanine or tryptophan. The D gene is left open where the match is weak. A row's size may be missing; if present it is once, few, many or a size class.

abundance: few
j_gene: TRBJ2-3
d_gene: .
v_gene: TRBV20-1
CDR3aa: CSAKGLGAYTDTQYF
CDR3nt: TGCAGTGCTAAGGGGTTAGGTGCTTACACAGATACGCAGTATTTT

abundance: many
j_gene: TRBJ1-1
d_gene: .
v_gene: TRBV28
CDR3aa: CASSLTRKTSEAFF
CDR3nt: TGTGCCAGCAGTTTAACGAGGAAGACGAGTGAAGCTTTCTTT

abundance: .
j_gene: TRBJ2-7
d_gene: TRBD2
v_gene: TRBV20-1
CDR3aa: CSAALWEREHYEQYF
CDR3nt: TGCAGTGCTGCCCTTTGGGAGCGGGAGCACTACGAGCAGTACTTC

abundance: few
j_gene: TRBJ1-1
d_gene: .
v_gene: TRBV5-1
CDR3aa: CASSLRMGLGTEEAFF
CDR3nt: TGCGCCAGCAGCTTGAGAATGGGCCTTGGGACGGAAGAAGCTTTCTTT

abundance: many
j_gene: TRBJ2-4
d_gene: .
v_gene: TRBV6-9
CDR3aa: CASSYGNIQYF
CDR3nt: TGTGCCAGCAGTTACGGAAACATTCAGTACTTC

abundance: .
j_gene: TRBJ1-2
d_gene: .
v_gene: TRBV7-9
CDR3aa: CASSFPLGRGYTF
CDR3nt: TGTGCCAGCAGCTTTCCATTAGGCAGGGGCTACACCTTC

abundance: .
j_gene: TRBJ2-1
d_gene: TRBD2
v_gene: TRBV28
CDR3aa: CASRASGGAHEQFF
CDR3nt: TGTGCCAGCCGGGCTAGCGGGGGGGCCCATGAGCAGTTCTTC

abundance: .
j_gene: TRBJ2-7
d_gene: TRBD1
v_gene: TRBV6-1
CDR3aa: CASSRSTRTGNYEQYF
CDR3nt: TGTGCCAGCAGTAGATCCACCAGGACAGGGAACTACGAGCAGTACTTC

abundance: .
j_gene: TRBJ1-5
d_gene: TRBD1
v_gene: TRBV20-1
CDR3aa: CSADDRDQPQHF
CDR3nt: TGCAGTGCTGACGACAGGGATCAGCCCCAGCATTTT

abundance: few
j_gene: TRBJ2-1
d_gene: TRBD1
v_gene: TRBV11-1
CDR3aa: CASTATGGVYNEQFF
CDR3nt: TGTGCCAGCACCGCGACAGGGGGAGTATACAATGAGCAGTTCTTC

abundance: .
j_gene: TRBJ2-7
d_gene: .
v_gene: TRBV4-1
CDR3aa: CASSQVARGRIREQYF
CDR3nt: TGCGCCAGCAGCCAAGTTGCGCGAGGGAGGATAAGGGAGCAGTACTTC

abundance: .
j_gene: TRBJ2-4
d_gene: .
v_gene: TRBV5-1
CDR3aa: CASSFLGPGIQYF
CDR3nt: TGCGCCAGCAGCTTCTTGGGACCCGGGATTCAGTACTTC

abundance: many
j_gene: TRBJ1-2
d_gene: TRBD1
v_gene: TRBV12-3/TRBV12-4
CDR3aa: CASSLRDRVIGYTF
CDR3nt: TGTGCCAGCAGTTTACGGGACAGGGTGATAGGCTACACCTTC

abundance: .
j_gene: TRBJ1-2
d_gene: .
v_gene: TRBV5-6
CDR3aa: CASSLEVNDGYTF
CDR3nt: TGTGCCAGCAGCTTGGAGGTAAATGATGGCTACACCTTC

abundance: many
j_gene: TRBJ1-1
d_gene: .
v_gene: TRBV28
CDR3aa: CASSAFKELNTEAFF
CDR3nt: TGTGCCAGCAGTGCCTTTAAGGAGCTGAACACTGAAGCTTTCTTT

abundance: .
j_gene: TRBJ1-1
d_gene: TRBD1
v_gene: TRBV25-1
CDR3aa: CASREQGESTEAFF
CDR3nt: TGTGCCAGCAGGGAACAGGGGGAGAGCACTGAAGCTTTCTTT

abundance: few
j_gene: TRBJ2-2
d_gene: TRBD1
v_gene: TRBV11-2
CDR3aa: CASSPGQGAGRNTGELFF
CDR3nt: TGTGCCAGCAGCCCCGGACAGGGGGCTGGAAGGAACACCGGGGAGCTGTTTTTT

abundance: once
j_gene: TRBJ2-3
d_gene: TRBD2
v_gene: TRBV4-1
CDR3aa: CASSQDRRGDLTDTQYF
CDR3nt: TGCGCCAGCAGCCAAGATCGTCGGGGGGATCTCACAGATACGCAGTATTTT

abundance: many
j_gene: TRBJ2-4
d_gene: .
v_gene: TRBV7-2
CDR3aa: CASSSYTENIQYF
CDR3nt: TGTGCCAGCAGTTCCTATACCGAAAACATTCAGTACTTC

abundance: few
j_gene: TRBJ1-2
d_gene: .
v_gene: TRBV19
CDR3aa: CASRDGAAPPNYGYTF
CDR3nt: TGTGCCAGTAGGGATGGGGCAGCTCCTCCAAACTATGGCTACACCTTC

abundance: many
j_gene: TRBJ2-2
d_gene: .
v_gene: TRBV6-1
CDR3aa: CASTIAASGGELFF
CDR3nt: TGTGCCAGCACCATAGCGGCCTCGGGCGGGGAGCTGTTTTTT

abundance: many
j_gene: TRBJ1-1
d_gene: .
v_gene: TRBV6-1
CDR3aa: CASSPGRVEAFF
CDR3nt: TGTGCCAGCAGTCCGGGACGGGTTGAAGCTTTCTTT

abundance: .
j_gene: TRBJ2-7
d_gene: .
v_gene: TRBV28
CDR3aa: CASSFPPGPLSYEQYF
CDR3nt: TGTGCCAGCAGTTTCCCCCCGGGCCCGCTCTCCTACGAGCAGTACTTC

abundance: .
j_gene: TRBJ1-5
d_gene: .
v_gene: TRBV7-9
CDR3aa: CASSLAQAEPQHF
CDR3nt: TGTGCCAGCAGCTTAGCGCAGGCCGAGCCCCAGCATTTT

abundance: .
j_gene: TRBJ1-4
d_gene: .
v_gene: TRBV7-2
CDR3aa: CASSLGGAPGKYEKLFF
CDR3nt: TGTGCCAGCAGCTTAGGGGGCGCCCCCGGAAAGTATGAAAAACTGTTTTTT

abundance: many
j_gene: TRBJ1-2
d_gene: TRBD1
v_gene: TRBV6-2/TRBV6-3
CDR3aa: CASSYRQGGYGYTF
CDR3nt: TGTGCCAGCAGTTACAGACAGGGCGGCTATGGCTACACCTTC

abundance: many
j_gene: TRBJ2-2
d_gene: TRBD1
v_gene: TRBV28
CDR3aa: CASSSDRDRDAGELFF
CDR3nt: TGTGCCAGCAGTTCCGACCGGGACAGGGATGCCGGGGAGCTGTTTTTT

abundance: .
j_gene: TRBJ2-2
d_gene: TRBD1
v_gene: TRBV6-2/TRBV6-3
CDR3aa: CASSYSVTGAGELFF
CDR3nt: TGTGCCAGCAGTTACTCGGTGACAGGGGCCGGGGAGCTGTTTTTT

abundance: .
j_gene: TRBJ2-5
d_gene: .
v_gene: TRBV12-3/TRBV12-4
CDR3aa: CASMTVFGGGETQYF
CDR3nt: TGTGCCAGCATGACAGTCTTTGGGGGCGGAGAGACCCAGTACTTC

abundance: many
j_gene: TRBJ1-6
d_gene: .
v_gene: TRBV5-1
CDR3aa: CASSLAGMRYSPLHF
CDR3nt: TGCGCCAGCAGCTTGGCGGGTATGCGGTATTCACCCCTCCACTTT

abundance: many
j_gene: TRBJ2-5
d_gene: .
v_gene: TRBV6-1
CDR3aa: CASRPTVIQETQYF
CDR3nt: TGTGCCAGCAGACCGACGGTAATCCAAGAGACCCAGTACTTC

abundance: .
j_gene: TRBJ2-5
d_gene: .
v_gene: TRBV29-1
CDR3aa: CSVEGVSFQETQYF
CDR3nt: TGCAGCGTTGAAGGGGTGTCGTTCCAAGAGACCCAGTACTTC

abundance: .
j_gene: TRBJ1-6
d_gene: .
v_gene: TRBV5-6
CDR3aa: CASSGGMLRSPLHF
CDR3nt: TGTGCCAGCAGCGGTGGGATGCTGAGATCACCCCTCCACTTT

abundance: .
j_gene: TRBJ1-2
d_gene: .
v_gene: TRBV7-2
CDR3aa: CASSLDGMYGYTF
CDR3nt: TGTGCCAGCAGCTTAGATGGGATGTATGGCTACACCTTC

abundance: many
j_gene: TRBJ1-4
d_gene: TRBD1
v_gene: TRBV20-1
CDR3aa: CSARGTGVEKLFF
CDR3nt: TGCAGTGCTAGAGGGACAGGGGTCGAAAAACTGTTTTTT

abundance: many
j_gene: TRBJ2-7
d_gene: TRBD1
v_gene: TRBV12-3/TRBV12-4
CDR3aa: CASSLAQGVEQYF
CDR3nt: TGTGCCAGCAGTTTAGCACAGGGGGTCGAGCAGTACTTC

abundance: many
j_gene: TRBJ1-1
d_gene: .
v_gene: TRBV2
CDR3aa: CASSDVTVNTEAFF
CDR3nt: TGTGCCAGCAGCGACGTTACGGTGAACACTGAAGCTTTCTTT

abundance: many
j_gene: TRBJ2-7
d_gene: .
v_gene: TRBV19
CDR3aa: CASSLRSRRAYEQYF
CDR3nt: TGTGCCAGTAGTCTGAGGTCCCGCAGGGCCTACGAGCAGTACTTC

abundance: .
j_gene: TRBJ2-1
d_gene: TRBD2
v_gene: TRBV11-2
CDR3aa: CASSPGRLAGGLSYNEQFF
CDR3nt: TGTGCCAGCAGCCCAGGACGCCTAGCGGGAGGACTCTCCTACAATGAGCAGTTCTTC

abundance: few
j_gene: TRBJ2-7
d_gene: TRBD1
v_gene: TRBV5-1
CDR3aa: CASSLAQGARYEQYF
CDR3nt: TGCGCCAGCAGCTTGGCTCAGGGGGCGCGTTACGAGCAGTACTTC

abundance: .
j_gene: TRBJ2-7
d_gene: .
v_gene: TRBV6-5
CDR3aa: CASSYSSGPVGYEQYF
CDR3nt: TGTGCCAGCAGTTACTCCTCGGGCCCGGTGGGCTACGAGCAGTACTTC

abundance: many
j_gene: TRBJ1-2
d_gene: TRBD1
v_gene: TRBV28
CDR3aa: CASGAIGRTGENYGYTF
CDR3nt: TGTGCCAGTGGGGCCATCGGCCGGACAGGAGAAAACTATGGCTACACCTTC

abundance: .
j_gene: TRBJ2-3
d_gene: .
v_gene: TRBV5-1
CDR3aa: CASSLHGTDTQYF
CDR3nt: TGCGCCAGCAGCTTGCACGGCACAGATACGCAGTATTTT

abundance: few
j_gene: TRBJ2-5
d_gene: TRBD2
v_gene: TRBV15
CDR3aa: CATSLPGGQETQYF
CDR3nt: TGTGCCACCAGCCTCCCGGGGGGCCAAGAGACCCAGTACTTC

abundance: many
j_gene: TRBJ1-5
d_gene: .
v_gene: TRBV12-3/TRBV12-4
CDR3aa: CASRDGYDQPQHF
CDR3nt: TGTGCCAGCAGAGACGGGTACGATCAGCCCCAGCATTTT

abundance: .
j_gene: TRBJ2-7
d_gene: .
v_gene: TRBV7-3
CDR3aa: CASSVYATLVPHEQYF
CDR3nt: TGTGCCAGCAGCGTTTACGCGACACTAGTACCCCACGAGCAGTACTTC